A single sample gave rise to the 6 T cell receptor beta chains below, sequenced in a study of blood T cell repertoires in COVID-19 (dated by TCRdb to 2020 to 2022). Library prep was done by the immunoSEQ multiplex PCR assay. The table was pulled from immuneACCESS by TCRdb, which kept in-frame rearrangements only. Such tables lose some clones; where checked, under half of the loss comes from unresolved V genes, and the rest has no known cause. Across this sample there are over 450,000 clones, with 89% seen only once. The ten largest clones capture around 0.9% of the sample. The sample was peripheral blood. The receptors originated from a man aged 18 to 35 with COVID-19, enrolled during active disease.

The chain couples TRBV28 to TRBJ2-1; perhaps TRBD2 as D (5 bases). CDR3 length: 16 residues. Germline assignment: CDR1 MDHEN and CDR2 SYDVKM. V was clipped by 2 bases and J by 3 bases, with 14 bases between them. DNA of the CDR3: TGTGCCAGCAGTTTAGGGCTAGCCGGTAGCTACAATGAGCAGTTCTTC. Translation: CASSLGLAGSYNEQFF. Full variable domain (outside the CDR3, taken from reference TRBV28 and TRBJ2-1): DVKVTQSSRYLVKRTGEKVFLECVQDMDHENMFWYRQDPGLGLRLIYFSYDVKMKEKGDIPEGYSVSREKKERFSLILESASTNQTSMYLCASSLGLAGSYNEQFFGPGTRLTVL.

The genes are TRBV9 and TRBJ1-1, with D uncertain. Germline CDR1 SGDLS, CDR2 YYNGEE. V was trimmed by 0 bases and J by 7 bases, leaving 13 bases between them. The CDR3 totals 14 residues. DNA for the CDR3: TGTGCCAGCAGCGTAGAGGTGCGGGTTAATGAAGCTTTCTTT. Translating gives CASSVEVRVNEAFF.

The chain links TRBV11-2 to TRBJ2-5, with 8 bases that match TRBD1. V gave up 6 bases and J gave up 5 bases; unmatched junction bases: 11. The CDR3 has 15 residues. Germline V gene lookup returns CDR1 SGHAT and CDR2 FQNNGV. The CDR3 here is CASSRGQARRETQYF. DNA for the CDR3: TGTGCCAGCAGTCGGGGACAGGCTCGTAGGGAGACCCAGTACTTC.

The count of this clone is one. The rearrangement uses TRBV5-4 and TRBJ1-1; 9 bases are shared with TRBD1. The J segment lost 1 base and the V segment lost 4 bases, leaving 8 bases of the junction unmatched. CDR1 SGHNT and CDR2 YYREEE come from the germline V gene (reference sequence). The CDR3 is 16 residues long. This CDR3 is CASSNRDRVANTEAFF. The CDR3 DNA follows: TGTGCCAGCAGCAACCGGGACAGGGTCGCGAACACTGAAGCTTTCTTT.

The V and J genes are TRBV4-1 and TRBJ1-6, with a weak D call TRBD1 (5 bases). Germline values: CDR1 MGHRA, CDR2 YSYEKL. V was trimmed by 4 bases and J by 5 bases, leaving 12 bases between them. This CDR3 contains 15 residues. In DNA, the CDR3 is TGCGCCAGCAGCCGGCGGGACGGCGATAATTCACCCCTCCACTTT. Amino acid sequence: CASSRRDGDNSPLHF.

The rearrangement uses TRBV7-6 and TRBJ2-2; 11 nucleotides match TRBD2. Looked up from germline, CDR1 is SGHVS and CDR2 is FNYEAQ. The CDR3 extends over 17 amino acids. V lost 5 bases, J lost 0 bases, and 5 bases stayed unmatched. CDR3 region: CASSIGLAGPNTGELFF. The CDR3 region has the DNA TGTGCCAGCAGCATCGGACTAGCGGGCCCGAACACCGGGGAGCTGTTTTTT.